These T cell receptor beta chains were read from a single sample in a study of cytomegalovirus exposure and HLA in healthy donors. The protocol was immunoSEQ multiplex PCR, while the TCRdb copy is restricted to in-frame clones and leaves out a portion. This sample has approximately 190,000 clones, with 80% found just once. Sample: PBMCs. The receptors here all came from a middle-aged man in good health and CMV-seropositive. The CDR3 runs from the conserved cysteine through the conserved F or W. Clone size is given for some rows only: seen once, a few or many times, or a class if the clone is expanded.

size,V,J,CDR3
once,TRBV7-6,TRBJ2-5,CASSKEETQYF
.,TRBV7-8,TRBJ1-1,CASSYDRSENTEAFF
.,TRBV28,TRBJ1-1,CASKGRVGGTEAFF
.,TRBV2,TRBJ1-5,CASSGNAGSNQPQHF
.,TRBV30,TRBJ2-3,CAWMHGGDTQYF
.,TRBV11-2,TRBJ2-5,CASSLGQGASRETQYF
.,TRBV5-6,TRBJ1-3,CASSNAELTGRSGNTIYF
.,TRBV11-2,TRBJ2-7,CASSPIFRSEQYF
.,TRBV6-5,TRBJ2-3,CASRLRGGGDTQYF
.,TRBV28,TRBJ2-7,CASNDRDRSTYEQYF
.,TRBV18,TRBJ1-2,CASSPAGDAYGYTF
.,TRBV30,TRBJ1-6,CAWGDRAGSPLHF
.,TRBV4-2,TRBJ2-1,CASNKGSSYNEQFF
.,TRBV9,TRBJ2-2,CASSAGLAPNTGELFF
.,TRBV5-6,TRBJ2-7,CASSLSGSSYEQYF
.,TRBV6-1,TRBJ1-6,CASSAPGQGASPLHF
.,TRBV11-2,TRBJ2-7,CASSSPGLTYEQYF